This section outlines one T cell receptor beta chain sequence together with its context. Antigen unknown. These data originate in a study of beta chain features in type 1 diabetes. General observations from the study: TCRB CDR3 length was moderately but significantly reduced in all four CD4+ subsets of Type 1 diabetes patients. Shorter templates might be favored by PCR, equally in patients and controls.

J gave up 6 bases and V 5 bases, and 12 bases lay outside the gene matches. This CDR3 is 15 amino acids long. From germline, CDR1 is SEHNR and CDR2 FQNEAQ (reference sequence). Investigators reverse transcribed all isolated RNA, so they sequenced expressed TCRB transcripts. Profiled with immunoSEQ multiplex PCR; TCRdb holds only in-frame clones, not every one. The sample includes about 41,000 clones, 66% seen only once; the top ten take approximately 1.7%. V is TRBV7-9 and J is TRBJ1-2; 7 nucleotides match TRBD1. The source is a man aged 25-45 years with type 1 diabetes. Some clones in this sample may be carry-over from other donors' samples. The material sequenced was Tregs from blood. CDR3 loop: CASSPGQVPLDGYTF. The DNA for the CDR3 is TGTGCCAGCAGCCCCGGACAGGTTCCCCTTGATGGCTACACCTTC. The full variable domain, with the rest looked up from reference TRBV7-9 and TRBJ1-2, is DTGVSQNPRHKITKRGQNVTFRCDPISEHNRLYWYRQTLGQGPEFLTYFQNEAQLEKSRLLSDRFSAERPKGSFSTLEIQRTEQGDSAMYLCASSPGQVPLDGYTFGSGTRLTVV.